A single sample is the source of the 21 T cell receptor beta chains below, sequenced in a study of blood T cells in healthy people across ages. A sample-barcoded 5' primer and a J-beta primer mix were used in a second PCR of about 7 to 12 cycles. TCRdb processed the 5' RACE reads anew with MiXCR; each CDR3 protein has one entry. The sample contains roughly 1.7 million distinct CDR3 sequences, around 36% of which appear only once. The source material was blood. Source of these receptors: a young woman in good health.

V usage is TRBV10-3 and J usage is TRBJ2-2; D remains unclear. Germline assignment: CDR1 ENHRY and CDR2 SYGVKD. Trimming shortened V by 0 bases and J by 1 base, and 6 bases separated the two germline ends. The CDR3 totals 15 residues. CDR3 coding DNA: TGTGCCATCAGTGAGTCTGGCAGGAACACCGGGGAGCTGTTTTTT. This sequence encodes CAISESGRNTGELFF.

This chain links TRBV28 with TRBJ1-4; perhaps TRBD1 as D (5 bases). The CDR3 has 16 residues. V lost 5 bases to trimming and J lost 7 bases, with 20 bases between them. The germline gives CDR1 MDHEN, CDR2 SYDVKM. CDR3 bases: TGTGCCAGCAGTGGTTATAAGGACGGTGGGGGTGAAAAACTGTTTTTT. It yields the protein CASSGYKDGGGEKLFF.

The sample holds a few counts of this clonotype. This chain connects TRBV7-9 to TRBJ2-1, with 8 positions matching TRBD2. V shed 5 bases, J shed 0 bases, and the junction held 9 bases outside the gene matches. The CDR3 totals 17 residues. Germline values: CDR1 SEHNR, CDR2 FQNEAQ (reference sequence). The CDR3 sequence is CASSGRFSGDSYNEQFF. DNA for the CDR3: TGTGCCAGCAGCGGACGTTTTAGCGGGGACTCCTACAATGAGCAGTTCTTC.

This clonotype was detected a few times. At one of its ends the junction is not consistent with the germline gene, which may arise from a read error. In DNA, the CDR3 is TGTGCCAGCAGCTCCGGGACCCCTAGCACAGATACGCGGTATTTT. This translates into CASSSGTPSTDTRYF. The chain combines TRBV9 with TRBJ2-3; D possibly matches TRBD1 or TRBD2 (5 bases each). The CDR3 is 15 amino acids. Germline lookup yields CDR1 SGDLS and CDR2 YYNGEE.

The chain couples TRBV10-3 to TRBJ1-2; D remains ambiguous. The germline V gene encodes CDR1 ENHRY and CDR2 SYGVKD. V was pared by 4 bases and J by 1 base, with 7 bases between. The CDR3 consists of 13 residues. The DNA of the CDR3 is TGTGCCATCAGTGCAAACAGTAACTATGGCTACACCTTC. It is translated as CAISANSNYGYTF.

This chain's CDR3 is CASSSGGQAFNEKLFF. In DNA, the CDR3 is TGTGCCAGCAGTTCGGGTGGGCAGGCCTTTAATGAAAAACTGTTTTTT. This sequence joins TRBV28 and TRBJ1-4; the D is unclear. The V and J ends lost 4 bases and 4 bases respectively, with 16 bases between them. The germline V gene has CDR1 MDHEN and CDR2 SYDVKM. The CDR3 sequence is 16 residues long.

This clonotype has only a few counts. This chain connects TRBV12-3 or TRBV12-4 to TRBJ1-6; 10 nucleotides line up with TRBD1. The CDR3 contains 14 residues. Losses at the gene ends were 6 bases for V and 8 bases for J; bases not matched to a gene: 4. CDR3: CASSSGTGDSPLHF. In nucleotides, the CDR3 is TGTGCCAGCAGCTCCGGGACAGGGGATTCACCCCTCCACTTT.

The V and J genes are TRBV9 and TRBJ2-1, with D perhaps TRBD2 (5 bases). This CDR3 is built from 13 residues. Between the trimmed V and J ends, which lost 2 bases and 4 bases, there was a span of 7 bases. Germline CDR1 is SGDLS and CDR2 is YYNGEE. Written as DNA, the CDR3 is TGTGCCAGCAGCGTCCCGGGGTACAATGAGCAGTTCTTC. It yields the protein CASSVPGYNEQFF.

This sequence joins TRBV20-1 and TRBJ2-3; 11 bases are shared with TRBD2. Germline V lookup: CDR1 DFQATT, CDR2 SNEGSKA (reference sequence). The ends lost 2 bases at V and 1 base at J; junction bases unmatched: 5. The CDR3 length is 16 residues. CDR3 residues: CSARTTSGGRTDTQYF. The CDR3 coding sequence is TGCAGTGCTAGAACTACTAGCGGGGGCCGCACAGATACGCAGTATTTT.

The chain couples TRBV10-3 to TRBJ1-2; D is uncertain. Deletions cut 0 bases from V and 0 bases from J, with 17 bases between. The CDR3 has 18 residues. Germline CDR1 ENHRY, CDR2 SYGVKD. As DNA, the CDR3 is TGTGCCATCAGTGAGTCCAGAAATGCCGGGTCGGCTAACTATGGCTACACCTTC. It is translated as CAISESRNAGSANYGYTF.

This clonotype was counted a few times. The CDR3 coding sequence is TGCAGTGCTAGACCCGTGGGTGGCTATGGCTACACCTTC. Its protein is CSARPVGGYGYTF. The rearrangement uses TRBV20-1 and TRBJ1-2; D unclear. The length of the CDR3 is 13 residues. The germline gives CDR1 DFQATT, CDR2 SNEGSKA (reference sequence). V lost 2 bases to trimming and J lost 4 bases, with 11 bases between them.

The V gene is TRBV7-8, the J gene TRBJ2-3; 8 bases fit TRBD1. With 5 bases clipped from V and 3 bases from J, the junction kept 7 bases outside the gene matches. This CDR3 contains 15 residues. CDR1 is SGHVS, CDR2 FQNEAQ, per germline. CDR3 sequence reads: CASSPDRVKTDTQYF. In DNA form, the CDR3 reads TGTGCCAGCAGCCCGGACAGGGTTAAAACAGATACGCAGTATTTT.

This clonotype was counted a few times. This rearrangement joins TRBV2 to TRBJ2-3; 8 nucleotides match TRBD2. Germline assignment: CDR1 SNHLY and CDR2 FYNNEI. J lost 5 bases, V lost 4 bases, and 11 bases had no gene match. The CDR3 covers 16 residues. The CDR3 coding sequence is TGTGCCAGCAGTGGGTCCGGGACTAGTGTTGGAGATACGCAGTATTTT. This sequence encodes CASSGSGTSVGDTQYF.

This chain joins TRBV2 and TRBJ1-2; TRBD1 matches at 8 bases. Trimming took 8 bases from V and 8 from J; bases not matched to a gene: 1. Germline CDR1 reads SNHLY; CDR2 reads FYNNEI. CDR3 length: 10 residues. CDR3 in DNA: TGTGCCAGCGGACAGGGAGGCTACACCTTC. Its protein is CASGQGGYTF. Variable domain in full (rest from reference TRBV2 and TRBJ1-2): EPEVTQTPSHQVTQMGQEVILRCVPISNHLYFYWYRQILGQKVEFLVSFYNNEISEKSEIFDDQFSVERPDGSNFTLKIRSTKLEDSAMYFCASGQGGYTFGSGTRLTVV.

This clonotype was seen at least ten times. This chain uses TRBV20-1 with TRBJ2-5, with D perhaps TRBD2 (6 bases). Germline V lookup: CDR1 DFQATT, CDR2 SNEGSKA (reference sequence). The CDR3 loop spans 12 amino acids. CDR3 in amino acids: CRTGTPKETQYF. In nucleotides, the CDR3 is TGCAGGACCGGGACTCCGAAAGAGACCCAGTACTTC.

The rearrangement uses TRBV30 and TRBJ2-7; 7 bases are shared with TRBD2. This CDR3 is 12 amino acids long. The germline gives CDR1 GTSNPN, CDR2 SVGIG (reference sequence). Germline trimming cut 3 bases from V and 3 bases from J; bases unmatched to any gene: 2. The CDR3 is CAWRAGYYEQYF. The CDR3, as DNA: TGTGCCTGGAGAGCGGGGTACTACGAGCAGTACTTC. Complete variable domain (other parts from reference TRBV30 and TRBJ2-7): SQTIHQWPATLVQPVGSPLSLECTVEGTSNPNLYWYRQAAGRGLQLLFYSVGIGQISSEVPQNLSASRPQDRQFILSSKKLLLSDSGFYLCAWRAGYYEQYFGPGTRLTVT.

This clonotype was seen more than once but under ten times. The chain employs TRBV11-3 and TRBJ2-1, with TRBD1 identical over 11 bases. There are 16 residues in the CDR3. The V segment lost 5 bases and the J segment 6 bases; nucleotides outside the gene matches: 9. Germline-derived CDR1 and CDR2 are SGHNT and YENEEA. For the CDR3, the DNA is TGTGCCAGCAGCCGCAAGTGGGACAGGGGGACCAATGAGCAGTTCTTC. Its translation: CASSRKWDRGTNEQFF.

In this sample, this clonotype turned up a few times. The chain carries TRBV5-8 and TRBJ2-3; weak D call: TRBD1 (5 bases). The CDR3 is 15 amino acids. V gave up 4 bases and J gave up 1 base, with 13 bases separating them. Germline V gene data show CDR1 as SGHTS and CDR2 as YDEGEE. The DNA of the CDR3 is TGTGCCAGCAGCCGAGCAGGGATCCGCACAGATACGCAGTATTTT. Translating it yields CASSRAGIRTDTQYF.

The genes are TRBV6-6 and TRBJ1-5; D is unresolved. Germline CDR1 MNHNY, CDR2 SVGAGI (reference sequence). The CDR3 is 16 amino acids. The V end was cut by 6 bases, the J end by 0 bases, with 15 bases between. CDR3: CASSHVPLYSNQPQHF. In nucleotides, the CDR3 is TGTGCCAGCAGCCATGTTCCACTTTATAGCAATCAGCCCCAGCATTTT.

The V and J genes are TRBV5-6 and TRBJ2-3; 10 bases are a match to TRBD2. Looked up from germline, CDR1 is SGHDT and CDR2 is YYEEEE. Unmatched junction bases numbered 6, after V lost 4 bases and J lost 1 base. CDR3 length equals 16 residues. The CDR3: CASSPAGTSGTDTQYF. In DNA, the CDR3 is TGTGCCAGCAGCCCAGCCGGGACTAGCGGCACAGATACGCAGTATTTT.

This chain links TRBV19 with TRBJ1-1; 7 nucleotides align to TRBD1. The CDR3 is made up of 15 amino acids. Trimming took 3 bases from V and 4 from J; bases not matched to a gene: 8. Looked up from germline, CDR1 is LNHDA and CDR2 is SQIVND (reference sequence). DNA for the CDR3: TGTGCCAGTAGTATGCTTACAGGGGCGAGCACTGAAGCTTTCTTT. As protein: CASSMLTGASTEAFF.